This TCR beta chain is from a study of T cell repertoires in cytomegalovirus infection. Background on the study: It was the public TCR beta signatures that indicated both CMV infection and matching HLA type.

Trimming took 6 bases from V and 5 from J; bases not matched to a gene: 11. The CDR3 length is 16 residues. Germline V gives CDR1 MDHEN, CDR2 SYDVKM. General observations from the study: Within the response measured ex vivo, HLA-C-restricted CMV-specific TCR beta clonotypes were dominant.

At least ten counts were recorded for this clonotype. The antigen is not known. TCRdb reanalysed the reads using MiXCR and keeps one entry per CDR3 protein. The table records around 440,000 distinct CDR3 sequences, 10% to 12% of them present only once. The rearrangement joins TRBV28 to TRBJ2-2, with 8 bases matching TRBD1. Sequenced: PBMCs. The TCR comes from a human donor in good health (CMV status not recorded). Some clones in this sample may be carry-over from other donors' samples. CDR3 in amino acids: CASSRVQGAPTGELFF. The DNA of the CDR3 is TGTGCCAGCAGCCGCGTCCAGGGGGCGCCTACCGGGGAGCTGTTTTTT. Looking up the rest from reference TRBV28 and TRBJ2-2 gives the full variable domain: DVKVTQSSRYLVKRTGEKVFLECVQDMDHENMFWYRQDPGLGLRLIYFSYDVKMKEKGDIPEGYSVSREKKERFSLILESASTNQTSMYLCASSRVQGAPTGELFFGEGSRLTVL.